A single sample is the source of the 32 T cell receptor delta chains below, sequenced in a study of Vδ1+ human thymocytes (dated by TCRdb to 2017 to 2018). The sequencer was an Illumina MiSeq. RNA was isolated using the RNeasy mini kit, and reverse transcription was performed with Superscript III. CDR3 amplicons were produced by multiplex PCR using pooled V-gene forward primers and a constant-region reverse primer with Illumina adaptor overhangs. Identical DNA sequences were merged into single rows after TCRdb reprocessed the public reads with CATT. This sample is represented by about 75,000 delta-chain clones; 30% to 45% of them were singletons. About 0.26% of the sample rests with the top ten. For these receptors, no antigen is known. General conclusions and limits of the study: Unlike the oligoclonal repertoires in peripheral blood, the thymic TRG and TRD repertoires appeared highly polyclonal, with Gaussian CDR3 length distributions.

Sequenced material: Vdelta1+ gamma-delta thymocytes from the thymus. The sample's cell subset or site label, in plain terms: FACS-sorted CD3+ TCRalphabeta- TCRVdelta1+ TCRVdelta2- thymocytes. Receptors originate from a boy younger than two who had congenital heart surgery.

This clone was counted a few times. The chain uses TRDV1 and TRDJ1; TRDD3 might be the D (6 bases). Trimming pared 0 bases from V and 4 bases from J, leaving 24 bases between. CDR3 length: 19 amino acids. Looked up from germline, CDR1 is TSWWSYY and CDR2 is QGS. This chain's CDR3 is CALGELVKGIVPDRDKLIF. CDR3 DNA sequence: TGTGCTCTTGGGGAACTAGTTAAGGGGATCGTACCAGACCGCGATAAACTCATCTTT.

This clone was counted only a few times. This chain joins TRDV1 and TRDJ1; 9 nucleotides align to TRDD3. The CDR3 is made up of 17 amino acids. Germline V lookup: CDR1 TSWWSYY, CDR2 QGS. J was trimmed by 3 bases and V by 5 bases; bases with no gene match: 13. CDR3 loop: CALGQRLGIRGADKLIF. The CDR3 nucleotides read TGTGCTCTTGGGCAGCGGTTGGGGATACGCGGTGCCGATAAACTCATCTTT.

This clone came up a few times. The V gene is TRDV1, the J gene TRDJ1; D is ambiguous. Trimming removed 6 bases from V and 0 bases from J, with 8 bases in between. The CDR3 is 13 residues long. Germline V lookup: CDR1 TSWWSYY, CDR2 QGS. The CDR3 sequence: CALGEGYTDKLIF. CDR3 DNA sequence: TGTGCTCTTGGTGAGGGGTACACCGATAAACTCATCTTT.

The V gene is TRDV1, the J gene TRDJ1, with D maybe TRDD2 (5 bases). Looked up from germline, CDR1 is TSWWSYY and CDR2 is QGS. The ends were cut back, 2 bases at V and 0 bases at J, with 19 bases in the middle. This CDR3 comprises 18 residues. This CDR3 reads CALGEFDPIPVYTDKLIF. The CDR3 region has the DNA TGTGCTCTTGGGGAATTCGATCCTATACCGGTGTACACCGATAAACTCATCTTT.

J is TRDJ1 and V is TRDV1; perhaps TRDD3 as D (6 bases). Trimming took off 4 bases at V and 0 bases at J, with 27 bases between the two ends. There are 20 residues in the CDR3. Germline CDR1 TSWWSYY, CDR2 QGS. The CDR3 DNA sequence: TGTGCTCTTGGGGTACACACTAATCCCCCGTACTGGGCGAACACCGATAAACTCATCTTT. Protein sequence: CALGVHTNPPYWANTDKLIF.

V usage is TRDV1 and J usage is TRDJ1; D is perhaps TRDD3 (7 bases). CDR1 and CDR2 from the germline V gene are TSWWSYY and QGS. The CDR3 totals 23 residues. Between the trimmed V and J ends, which lost 1 base and 1 base, there was a span of 34 bases. The CDR3 reads CALGEPKRLPRGGGKFCTDKLIF. The CDR3 region has the DNA TGTGCTCTTGGGGAACCCAAACGCCTTCCCCGGGGTGGGGGAAAGTTTTGCACCGATAAACTCATCTTT.

This clone was picked up a small number of times. This chain links TRDV1 with TRDJ1; D possibly corresponds to TRDD3 (5 bases). This CDR3 is built from 18 residues. Trimming took off 7 bases at V and 0 bases at J, with 24 bases between the two ends. Germline V gene sequence: CDR1 TSWWSYY, CDR2 QGS. The CDR3 is CALEVRGVPLTHTDKLIF. DNA of the CDR3: TGTGCTCTTGAGGTCCGGGGGGTCCCCCTGACACACACCGATAAACTCATCTTT.

V usage is TRDV1 and J usage is TRDJ1, with 8 bases aligning to TRDD3. V gave up 0 bases and J gave up 0 bases; unmatched junction bases: 18. This CDR3 has 21 residues. The germline gives CDR1 TSWWSYY, CDR2 QGS. The CDR3 region has the DNA TGTGCTCTTGGGGAACTTTCCGTACTGGGGGTCGCTACGCGGTACACCGATAAACTCATCTTT. Encoded protein: CALGELSVLGVATRYTDKLIF.

Turning to this clone: One junction end disagrees with the germline gene, perhaps due to a read error. V is TRDV1 and J is TRDJ1, with 9 bases identical to TRDD3. This CDR3 is built from 18 residues. Germline V gene data show CDR1 as TSWWSYY and CDR2 as QGS. The CDR3 sequence is CALGELWDWGTYTDKPIF. Here the CDR3 DNA reads TGTGCTCTTGGGGAACTCTGGGACTGGGGGACCTACACCGATAAACCCATCTTT.

This clone was seen more than once but under ten times. This sequence joins TRAV29/DV5 and TRDJ1; 12 bases line up with TRDD3. This CDR3 is 17 amino acids long. CDR1 and CDR2 from the germline V gene are NSMFDY and ISSIKDK. Trimming at V came to 1 base and at J to 0 bases, leaving 7 bases not matched to a gene. The CDR3 spells CAASITGGYPYTDKLIF. The CDR3 DNA reads as TGTGCAGCAAGCATAACTGGGGGATACCCATACACCGATAAACTCATCTTT. The full variable domain, its missing parts supplied by reference TRAV29/DV5 and TRDJ1, is DQQVKQNSPSLSVQEGRISILNCDYTNSMFDYFLWYKKYPAEGPTFLISISSIKDKNEDGRFTVFLNKSAKHLSLHIVPSQPGDSAVYFCAASITGGYPYTDKLIFGKGTRVTVEP.

The chain couples TRDV1 to TRDJ1; TRDD3 agrees at 8 bases. This CDR3 contains 18 residues. J lost 0 bases, V lost 4 bases, and 13 bases had no gene match. The V gene's germline CDR1 is TSWWSYY and CDR2 QGS. The CDR3 region is CALGVLPATGGDTDKLIF. In nucleotides, the CDR3 is TGTGCTCTTGGGGTACTTCCCGCGACTGGGGGGGACACCGATAAACTCATCTTT.

This chain joins TRDV1 and TRDJ1; no definite D call. The CDR3 extends over 14 amino acids. The V gene lost 2 bases and the J gene lost 3 bases, with 10 bases spanning the gap. Per the germline V gene, CDR1 is TSWWSYY and CDR2 is QGS. The CDR3: CALGEILASDKLIF. The CDR3 bases are TGTGCTCTTGGGGAAATCTTAGCGTCCGATAAACTCATCTTT.

The chain uses TRDV2 and TRDJ1; 7 bases align to TRDD3. Trimming took 7 bases from V and 2 from J; bases not matched to a gene: 9. Germline V lookup: CDR1 GEAIGNYY, CDR2 EKD. The CDR3 is made up of 14 amino acids. The chain's CDR3 is CAWRWGNKTDKLIF. The DNA of the CDR3 is TGTGCCTGGAGGTGGGGGAACAAAACCGATAAACTCATCTTT.

This clone was seen only a few times. V and J are TRDV1 and TRDJ1; 12 bases match TRDD3. In germline, CDR1 is TSWWSYY, CDR2 QGS. This CDR3 is built from 18 residues. The V segment lost 5 bases and the J segment 4 bases; nucleotides outside the gene matches: 14. In nucleotides, the CDR3 is TGTGCTCTTGGGATTTCCCGTCGGGCCTGGGGGATACGCGATAAACTCATCTTT. This encodes CALGISRRAWGIRDKLIF.

Details on this clone: A much larger clone differs from this one at a single base, so this may be a read error. The sample has other DNA sequences that encode this CDR3 too. This chain connects TRDV2 to TRDJ1; D gene unclear. The V gene's germline CDR1 is GEAIGNYY and CDR2 EKD. V shed 0 bases and J shed 8 bases, with 27 bases lying between them. This CDR3 has 18 residues. This CDR3 reads CACDTPKVVLGSPRKLIF. In nucleotides, the CDR3 is TGTGCCTGTGACACCCCTAAAGTTGTGTTGGGTTCCCCACGGAAACTCATCTTT.

Only a few counts were recorded for this clone. The V gene is TRDV1, the J gene TRDJ1; 10 bases agree with TRDD3. The CDR3 has 17 amino acids. Germline CDR1 and CDR2: TSWWSYY and QGS. The trim removed 0 bases at V and 0 bases at J, leaving 4 bases unmatched. The DNA for the CDR3 is TGTGCTCTTGGGGAACTAGATGGGGGATACAACACCGATAAACTCATCTTT. This sequence encodes CALGELDGGYNTDKLIF.

This sequence joins TRDV1 and TRDJ1; 13 bases fit TRDD3. The V segment lost 0 bases and the J segment 3 bases; nucleotides outside the gene matches: 10. The CDR3 loop spans 19 amino acids. Germline-derived CDR1 and CDR2 are TSWWSYY and QGS. The CDR3 DNA reads as TGTGCTCTTGGGGAACTCCCTACTGTACTGGGGGATACGGCCGATAAACTCATCTTT. Translating gives CALGELPTVLGDTADKLIF.

V usage is TRDV1 and J usage is TRDJ1; perhaps TRDD3 as D (6 bases). The CDR3 has 16 amino acids. The germline V gene has CDR1 TSWWSYY and CDR2 QGS. V lost 1 base and J lost 10, with 22 bases in between. CDR3 region: CALGEPWSTGKVGLIF. In DNA, the CDR3 is TGTGCTCTTGGGGAACCTTGGAGTACTGGGAAGGTTGGACTCATCTTT.

In the case of this clone: The junction departs from germline at one end; a sequencing error may be responsible. The chain combines TRDV2 with TRDJ3, with TRDD3 identical over 9 bases. Germline values: CDR1 GEAIGNYY, CDR2 EKD. The CDR3 covers 16 residues. In DNA form, the CDR3 reads TGTGCCTGCCATCTAAGGTACTGGGGGAACGCCCGACTGATGTTTTTC. Amino acid sequence: CACHLRYWGNARLMFF.

This sequence joins TRDV1 and TRDJ1; 7 bases map to TRDD3. Germline CDR1 is TSWWSYY and CDR2 is QGS. The trim removed 0 bases at V and 1 base at J, leaving 8 bases unmatched. This CDR3 has 17 residues. The CDR3 spells CALGELPLLGATDKLIF. CDR3 in DNA: TGTGCTCTTGGGGAACTTCCATTGCTGGGGGCCACCGATAAACTCATCTTT.

The chain carries TRDV1 and TRDJ1, with TRDD3 identical over 9 bases. The CDR3 loop spans 16 amino acids. Trimming cost V 5 bases and J 11 bases; bases outside gene matches: 18. The germline V gene has CDR1 TSWWSYY and CDR2 QGS. CDR3: CALGLLPPLGDPGLIF. CDR3 DNA: TGTGCTCTTGGGCTACTTCCTCCCCTGGGGGATCCGGGCCTCATCTTT.

Comments on this clone: A read error may explain this, as a much larger clone is one base away. The rearrangement uses TRDV2 and TRDJ1; the match to TRDD3 covers 13 bases. Looked up from germline, CDR1 is GEAIGNYY and CDR2 is EKD. V was pared by 5 bases and J by 2 bases, with 10 bases of the junction left unmatched. The CDR3 has 17 residues. The CDR3 is CACASPVLGDTTDKLIF. The CDR3 DNA reads as TGTGCCTGTGCCTCTCCAGTACTGGGGGATACGACCGATAAACTCATCTTT.

As concerns this clone: Other DNA sequences in this sample translate to the same CDR3. The genes are TRDV1 and TRDJ1, with D possibly being TRDD2 or TRDD3 (5 bases each). CDR1 TSWWSYY and CDR2 QGS come from the germline V gene. The ends were cut back, 5 bases at V and 2 bases at J, with 24 bases in the middle. The CDR3 has 18 residues. The CDR3, as DNA: TGTGCTCTTGGGATCCTATTTGCGGGCGGGGGTCTTACCGATAAACTCATCTTT. Its protein product is CALGILFAGGGLTDKLIF.

V is TRDV1 and J is TRDJ1; TRDD3 matches 11 bases. The CDR3 consists of 20 residues. With V trimmed by 1 base and J by 0 bases, 13 bases remained unmatched. CDR1 is TSWWSYY, CDR2 QGS, per germline. In DNA, the CDR3 is TGTGCTCTTGGGGAACAAGTGAGGCTGGGGGATACTGGGGACACCGATAAACTCATCTTT. This gives the protein CALGEQVRLGDTGDTDKLIF.

This clone was detected only a few times. The J gene is TRDJ1, the V gene TRDV1; possibly TRDD3 for D (10 bases). The CDR3 has 20 residues. CDR1 is TSWWSYY, CDR2 QGS, per germline. V lost 4 bases to trimming and J lost 0 bases, with 27 bases between them. Here the CDR3 reads CALGAAFLRPGDTYTDKLIF. The DNA for the CDR3 is TGTGCTCTTGGGGCGGCCTTCCTACGACCGGGGGATACGTACACCGATAAACTCATCTTT.

The rearrangement uses TRDV1 and TRDJ1; 9 bases match TRDD2. V shed 5 bases, J shed 7 bases, and the junction held 35 bases outside the gene matches. From germline, CDR1 is TSWWSYY and CDR2 QGS. The CDR3 loop spans 23 amino acids. CDR3 DNA sequence: TGTGCTCTTGGGCCCAAGAAAGAGCCTTCCTACGACTCTATGGGGGACAGGGAGGGTAAACTCATCTTT. Protein sequence: CALGPKKEPSYDSMGDREGKLIF.

This clone was counted between two and nine times. The V and J genes are TRDV1 and TRDJ1, with TRDD3 identical over 13 bases. CDR1 and CDR2 from the germline V gene are TSWWSYY and QGS. The CDR3 extends over 29 amino acids. The V and J ends lost 1 base and 3 bases, in that order; junction bases with no gene match: 41. CDR3 bases: TGTGCTCTTGGGGAACCCCGGGGCCTTAGAGAGCCTGCTTGGGTACTGGGGGATACGCGGGGGACGGTTGCCGATAAACTCATCTTT. It translates to CALGEPRGLREPAWVLGDTRGTVADKLIF.

The chain has TRDV1 and TRDJ1, with 11 bases that match TRDD3. Germline V lookup: CDR1 TSWWSYY, CDR2 QGS. The CDR3 is 20 amino acids. J gave up 0 bases and V 3 bases, and 15 bases lay outside the gene matches. The CDR3 nucleotides are TGTGCTCTTGGGGAGAGAGCTCTCATACTGGGGGATAGGTACACCGATAAACTCATCTTT. This codes for CALGERALILGDRYTDKLIF.

The chain combines TRAV29/DV5 with TRDJ2; 12 bases align to TRDD3. This CDR3 is 22 amino acids long. Unmatched junction bases numbered 22, after V lost 3 bases and J lost 1 base. The germline CDR1 and CDR2 sequences are NSMFDY and ISSIKDK. CDR3 bases: TGTGCAGCAAACAGCCCCTCCTGTCTGGGGGATACGTCACCTTTTTTGACAGCACAACTCTTCTTT. It specifies CAANSPSCLGDTSPFLTAQLFF.

Comments on this clone: Germline is not matched at one junction end, which may reflect a read error. The V call is TRDV1, the J call TRDJ1, with 8 bases lining up with TRDD3. The CDR3 covers 18 residues. In germline, CDR1 is TSWWSYY, CDR2 QGS. The CDR3 region has the DNA TGTGCTTTTGGCCCCTTGACGGCGGTTATGGGATACGCCGATAAACTCATCTTT. Encoded protein: CAFGPLTAVMGYADKLIF.

This clone was observed a handful of times. One end of the junction is discordant with germline, which a read error may explain. The V and J genes are TRDV1 and TRDJ1; no clear D gene. Looked up from germline, CDR1 is TSWWSYY and CDR2 is QGS. The CDR3 loop spans 20 amino acids. CDR3 nucleotide sequence: TGTGCTCTTGGGGAACCCGACCAACCCCGGAACGGACGCTGGTGCGATAAACGCATCTTT. Translation: CALGEPDQPRNGRWCDKRIF.

This clone occurred a few times. At one end the junction does not follow the germline gene, possibly because of a read error. The V and J genes are TRDV1 and TRDJ1, with 9 bases fitting TRDD3. There are 19 residues in the CDR3. The germline gives CDR1 TSWWSYY, CDR2 QGS. The DNA for the CDR3 is TGTGCTCTTGGGGAACTATGGACTGGGGGACACCCCGCGCTCGATGAACTCATCTTT. Amino acid sequence: CALGELWTGGHPALDELIF.